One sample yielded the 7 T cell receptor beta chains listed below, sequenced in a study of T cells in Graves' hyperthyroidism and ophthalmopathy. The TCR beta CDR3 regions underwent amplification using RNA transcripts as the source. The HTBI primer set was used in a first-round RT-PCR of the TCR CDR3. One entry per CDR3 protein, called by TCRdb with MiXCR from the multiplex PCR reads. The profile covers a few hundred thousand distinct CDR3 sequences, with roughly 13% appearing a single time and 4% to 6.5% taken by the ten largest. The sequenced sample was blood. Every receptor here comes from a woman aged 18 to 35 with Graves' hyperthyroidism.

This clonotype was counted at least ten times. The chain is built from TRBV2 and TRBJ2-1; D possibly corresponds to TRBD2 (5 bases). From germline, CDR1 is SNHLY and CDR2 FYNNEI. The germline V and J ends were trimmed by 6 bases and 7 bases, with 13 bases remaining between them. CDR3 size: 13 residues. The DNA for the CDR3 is TGTGCCAGCAGCACCGGGGTCGGGAATGAGCAGTTCTTC. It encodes CASSTGVGNEQFF.

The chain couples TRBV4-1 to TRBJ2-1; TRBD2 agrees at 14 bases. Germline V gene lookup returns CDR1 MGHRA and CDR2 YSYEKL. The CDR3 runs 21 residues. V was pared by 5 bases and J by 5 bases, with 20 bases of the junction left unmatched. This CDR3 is CASSKGVGGTSGSLRHNEQFF. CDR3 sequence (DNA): TGCGCCAGCAGCAAAGGGGTTGGGGGGACTAGCGGGAGCCTACGTCACAATGAGCAGTTCTTC.

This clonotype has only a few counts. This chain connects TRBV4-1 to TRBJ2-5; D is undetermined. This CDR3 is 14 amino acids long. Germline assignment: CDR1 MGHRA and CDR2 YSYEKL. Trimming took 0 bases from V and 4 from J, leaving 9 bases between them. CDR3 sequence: CASSQDFGRETQYF. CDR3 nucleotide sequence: TGCGCCAGCAGCCAAGATTTCGGTAGAGAGACCCAGTACTTC.

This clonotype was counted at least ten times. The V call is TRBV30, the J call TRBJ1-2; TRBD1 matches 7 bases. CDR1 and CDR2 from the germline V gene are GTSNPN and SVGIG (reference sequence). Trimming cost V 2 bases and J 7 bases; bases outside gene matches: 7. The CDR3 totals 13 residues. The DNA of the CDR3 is TGTGCCTGGAGTCAGGGGGTCAAAAGTGGCTACACCTTC. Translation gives CAWSQGVKSGYTF.

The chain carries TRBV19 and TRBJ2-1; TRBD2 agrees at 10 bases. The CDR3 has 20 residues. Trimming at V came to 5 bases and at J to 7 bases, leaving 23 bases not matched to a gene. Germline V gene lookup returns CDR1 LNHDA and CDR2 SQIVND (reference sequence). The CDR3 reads CASSRSYRASIAGGVNEQFF. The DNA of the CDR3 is TGTGCCAGTAGTCGAAGTTATAGGGCAAGTATAGCGGGAGGTGTGAATGAGCAGTTCTTC.

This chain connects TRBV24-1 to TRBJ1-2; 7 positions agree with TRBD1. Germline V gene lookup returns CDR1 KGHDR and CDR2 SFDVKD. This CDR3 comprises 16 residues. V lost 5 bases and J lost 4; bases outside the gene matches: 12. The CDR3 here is CATSVVGAGGSYGYTF. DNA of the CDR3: TGTGCCACCAGTGTCGTTGGGGCAGGGGGGAGCTATGGCTACACCTTC.

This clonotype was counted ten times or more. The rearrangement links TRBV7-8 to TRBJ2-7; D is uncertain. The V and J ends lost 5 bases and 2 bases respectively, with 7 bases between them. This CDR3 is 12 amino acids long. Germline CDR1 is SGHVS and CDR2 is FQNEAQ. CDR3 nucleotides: TGTGCCAGCAGCCTCGATACCTACGAGCAGTACTTC. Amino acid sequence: CASSLDTYEQYF.